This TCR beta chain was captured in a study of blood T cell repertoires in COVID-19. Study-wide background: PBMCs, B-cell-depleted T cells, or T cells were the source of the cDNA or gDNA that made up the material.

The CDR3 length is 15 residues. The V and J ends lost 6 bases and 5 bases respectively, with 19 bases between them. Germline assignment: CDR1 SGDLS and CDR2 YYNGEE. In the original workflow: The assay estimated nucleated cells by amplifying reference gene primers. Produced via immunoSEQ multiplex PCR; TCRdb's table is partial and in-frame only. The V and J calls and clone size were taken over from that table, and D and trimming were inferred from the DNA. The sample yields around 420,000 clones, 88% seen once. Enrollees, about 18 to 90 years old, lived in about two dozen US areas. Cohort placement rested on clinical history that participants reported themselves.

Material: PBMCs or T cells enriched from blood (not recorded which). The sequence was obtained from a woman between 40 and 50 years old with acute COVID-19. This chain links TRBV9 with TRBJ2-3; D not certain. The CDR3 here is CASTPWVGSLDTQYF. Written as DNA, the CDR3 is TGTGCCAGCACTCCGTGGGTCGGGTCCTTAGATACGCAGTATTTT.